This T cell receptor (beta chain) is drawn from a study of blood T cell repertoires in COVID-19. Sequencing was performed with immunoSEQ multiplex PCR; in TCRdb, only in-frame clones are kept and a portion is missing. The table includes 430,000 or so clones, roughly 84% detected once. Across 20 to 25 US areas, participants ranged in age from about 18 to 90 years. Each participant's cohort was designated according to participant-reported clinical history. Germline V CDR1 and CDR2: MDHEN, SYDVKM. This CDR3 is 10 amino acids long. The genes are TRBV28 and TRBJ2-7, with D perhaps matching TRBD2 (6 bases). Sequencing was performed on PBMCs or T cells enriched from blood (not recorded which). This TCR came from a woman aged 18-29 years who had been exposed to COVID-19. The CDR3 sequence: CAWGAYEQYF. CDR3 nucleotide sequence: TGTGCATGGGGGGCCTACGAGCAGTACTTC.